This TCR beta chain was recorded in a study of sequential checkpoint blockade in melanoma. The method was immunoSEQ multiplex PCR; TCRdb's version includes in-frame clones alone and lacks a portion of them. The sample shows over 8,000 clones, approximately 80% of them seen only once. The germline V gene encodes CDR1 MDHEN and CDR2 SYDVKM. The CDR3 spans 15 residues. V lost 5 bases, J lost 1 base, and 12 bases lay in between. Treatment reported: randomized to nivolumab then ipilimumab (arm A) or the reverse (arm B). From thawed PBMCs, live CD3+CD8+ cells negative for CD19 and CD56 were sorted. The J gene is TRBJ1-5, the V gene TRBV28; D is possibly TRBD1 (6 bases). The sequencing used CD8+ T cells sorted from blood (inferred from file names), collected from a patient given nivolumab and ipilimumab in sequence. The TCR was taken from a human donor with melanoma. CDR3 sequence reads: CASSVTGSSNQPQHF. Here the CDR3 DNA reads TGTGCCAGCAGTGTTACAGGGTCAAGCAATCAGCCCCAGCATTTT.